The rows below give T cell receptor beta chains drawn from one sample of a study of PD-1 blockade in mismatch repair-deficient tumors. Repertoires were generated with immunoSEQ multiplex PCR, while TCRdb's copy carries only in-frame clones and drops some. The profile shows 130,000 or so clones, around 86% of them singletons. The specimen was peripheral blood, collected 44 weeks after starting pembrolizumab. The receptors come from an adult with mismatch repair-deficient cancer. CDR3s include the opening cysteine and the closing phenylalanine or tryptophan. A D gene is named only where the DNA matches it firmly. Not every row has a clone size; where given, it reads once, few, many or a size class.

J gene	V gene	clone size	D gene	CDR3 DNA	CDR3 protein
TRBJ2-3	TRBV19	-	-	TGTGCCAGTAGTATAGCGGGGGATACGACTAGCACAGATACGCAGTATTTT	CASSIAGDTTSTDTQYF
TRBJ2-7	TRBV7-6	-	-	TGTGCCAGCAGCTTGGGTAGCAGTACCTACGAGCAGTACTTC	CASSLGSSTYEQYF
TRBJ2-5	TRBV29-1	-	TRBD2	TGCAGCGTTGAACTATCTAGCGGGAGCTTACAAGAGACCCAGTACTTC	CSVELSSGSLQETQYF
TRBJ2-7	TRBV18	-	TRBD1	TGTGCCAGCTCACCGGGGACAGGGGTCTACGAGCAGTACTTC	CASSPGTGVYEQYF
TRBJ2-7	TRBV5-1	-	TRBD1	TGCGCCAGCAGCCCTCGGACAGGCAGTAGGTATTACGAGCAGTACTTC	CASSPRTGSRYYEQYF
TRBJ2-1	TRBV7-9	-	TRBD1	TGTGCCAGCAGCTTAGTAAGGGGGCGAACGAGACGCTCCTACAATGAGCAGTTCTTC	CASSLVRGRTRRSYNEQFF
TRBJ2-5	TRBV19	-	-	TGTGCCAGTAGTATAGTAGGTTGGCGGGAGACCCAGTACTTC	CASSIVGWRETQYF
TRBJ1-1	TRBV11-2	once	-	TGTGCCAGCAGCTTAGATTCCCAGGCTCCCCCTGAAGCTTTCTTT	CASSLDSQAPPEAFF
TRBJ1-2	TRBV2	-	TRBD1	TGTGCCAGTACCCAACAGGGGACCGTCTATGGCTACACCTTC	CASTQQGTVYGYTF
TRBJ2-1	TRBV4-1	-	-	TGCGCCAGCAGCGGGGGACAAATCAATGAGCAGTTCTTC	CASSGGQINEQFF
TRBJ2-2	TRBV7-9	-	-	TGTGCCAGCAGTCCAGGGAACACCGGGGAGCTGTTTTTT	CASSPGNTGELFF
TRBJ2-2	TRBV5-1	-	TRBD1	TGCGCCAGCAGCGGATCTGGACAGGGGATGAACACCGGGGAGCTGTTTTTT	CASSGSGQGMNTGELFF
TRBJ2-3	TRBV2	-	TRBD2	TGTGCCAGCAGTGATGGACTAGCGGGAGTGGATACGCAGTATTTT	CASSDGLAGVDTQYF
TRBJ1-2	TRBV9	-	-	TGTGCCAGCATGAGGGATAACTATGCTGGGGATGGCTACACCTTC	CASMRDNYAGDGYTF
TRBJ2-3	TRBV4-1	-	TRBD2	TGCGCCAGCAGCCAAGAAGTCGGCGGGAGGTCTGACACAGATACGCAGTATTTT	CASSQEVGGRSDTDTQYF
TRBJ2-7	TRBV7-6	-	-	TGTGCCAGCAGCCCGGGTGGCAACTCCTACGAGCAGTACTTC	CASSPGGNSYEQYF
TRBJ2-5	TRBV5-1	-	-	TGCGCCAGCAGCTTGGCTAATCAGGTCCAAGAGACCCAGTACTTC	CASSLANQVQETQYF
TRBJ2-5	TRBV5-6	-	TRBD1	TGTGCCAGCAGCTTGGACAGGGGGTTAATTGAGACCCAGTACTTC	CASSLDRGLIETQYF
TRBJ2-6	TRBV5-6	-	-	TGTGCCAGCAGCTCGGGGACACACCCTGGGGCCAACGTCCTGACTTTC	CASSSGTHPGANVLTF
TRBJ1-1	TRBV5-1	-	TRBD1	TGCGCCAGCAGCTCTGGCGACAGGGGAGGGACTGAAGCTTTCTTT	CASSSGDRGGTEAFF
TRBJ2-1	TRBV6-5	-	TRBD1	TGTGCCAGCAGTCCAGTAGGGACAGGTAATAATGAGCAGTTCTTC	CASSPVGTGNNEQFF
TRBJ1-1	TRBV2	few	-	TGTGCCAGCAGCTATCAGGAACACACTGAAGCTTTCTTT	CASSYQEHTEAFF
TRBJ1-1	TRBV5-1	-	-	TGCGCCAGCAGCATAAACCAGAACACTGAAGCTTTCTTT	CASSINQNTEAFF
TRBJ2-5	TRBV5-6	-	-	TGTGCCAGCAGCTTGTGGGGGCCGGGGCAGACCCAGTACTTC	CASSLWGPGQTQYF
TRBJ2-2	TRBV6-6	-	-	TGTGCCAGCAGTTCCACCCTAACTAGAACCGGGGAGCTGTTTTTT	CASSSTLTRTGELFF
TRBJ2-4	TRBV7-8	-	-	TGTGCCAGCAGCCCTCTGGTCGGGGGAGGAAACATTCAGTACTTC	CASSPLVGGGNIQYF
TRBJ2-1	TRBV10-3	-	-	TGTGCCATCAGTGATAACCATAGCGGATCCGACAATGAGCAGTTCTTC	CAISDNHSGSDNEQFF
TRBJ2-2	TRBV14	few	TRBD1	TGTGCCAGCAGCTCCCGGGACAGGCGAATCACCGGGGAGCTGTTTTTT	CASSSRDRRITGELFF
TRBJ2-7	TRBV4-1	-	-	TGCGCCAGCAGCCAACCCCTCAGCGGCTCCTACGAGCAGTACTTC	CASSQPLSGSYEQYF
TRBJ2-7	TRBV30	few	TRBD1	TGTGCCTGGAGACCAAGACTACAGGGGTTCCACGAGCAGTACTTC	CAWRPRLQGFHEQYF
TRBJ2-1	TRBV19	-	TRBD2	TGTGCCAGTAGTATAGGACTAGCGGGAGAGGGGATTATGGGTGAGCAGTTCTTC	CASSIGLAGEGIMGEQFF
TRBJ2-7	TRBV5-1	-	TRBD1	TGCGCCAGCAGGCCCGACGCCGGGACAGGGGGGCTCGAGCAGTACTTC	CASRPDAGTGGLEQYF
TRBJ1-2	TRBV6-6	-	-	TGTGCCAGCAGCTCCGGGCCAAAGGCGAACTATGGCTACACCTTC	CASSSGPKANYGYTF
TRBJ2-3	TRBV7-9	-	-	TGTGCCAGCAGCTCCTTGGGCGGGGGCACAGATACGCAGTATTTT	CASSSLGGGTDTQYF
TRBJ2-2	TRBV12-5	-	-	TGTGCTAGTGGTTTGGCACTGGGGGCCGGGGAGCTGTTTTTT	CASGLALGAGELFF
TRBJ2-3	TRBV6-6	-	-	TGTGCCAGCAGCCCCCCAGGGGATACGCAGTATTTT	CASSPPGDTQYF
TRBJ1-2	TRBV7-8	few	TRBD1	TGTGCCAGCAGCATACAGGGGGCCTATGGCTACACCTTC	CASSIQGAYGYTF
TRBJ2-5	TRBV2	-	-	TGTGCCAGCAGGGTAGAGACCCAGTACTTC	CASRVETQYF
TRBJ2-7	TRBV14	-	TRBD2	TGTGCCAGCAGCCCGGATCTGACCCTAGCGGGAGGGTACGAGCAGTACTTC	CASSPDLTLAGGYEQYF
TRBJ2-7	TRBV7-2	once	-	TGTGCCAGCAGCTTGGACGTAGATTCCTACGAGCAGTACTTC	CASSLDVDSYEQYF
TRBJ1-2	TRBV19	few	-	TGTGCCAGTAGTATACTCCAGGTTGGTGAGGGCTACACCTTC	CASSILQVGEGYTF
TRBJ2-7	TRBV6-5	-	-	TGTGCCAGCAGTTACTGGGACGAGCAGTACTTC	CASSYWDEQYF
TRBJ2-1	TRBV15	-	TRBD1	TGTGCCACCAGCACCTTTGACAGGGGCCCTTACAATGAGCAGTTCTTC	CATSTFDRGPYNEQFF
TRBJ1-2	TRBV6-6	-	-	TGTGCCAGCAGTACCAGGAGAAGTCAGGGCTACACCTTC	CASSTRRSQGYTF
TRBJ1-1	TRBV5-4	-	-	TGTGCCAGCAGCTTGATGGGGGTTGTGAACACTGAAGCTTTCTTT	CASSLMGVVNTEAFF
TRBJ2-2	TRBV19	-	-	TGTGCCAGTAGTATCCTGAACACCGGGGAGCTGTTTTTT	CASSILNTGELFF
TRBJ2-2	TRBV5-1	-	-	TGCGCCAGCAGCTGGGACACCGGGGAGCTGTTTTTT	CASSWDTGELFF
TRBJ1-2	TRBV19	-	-	TGTGCCAGTGGGGTTGGCTACACCTTC	CASGVGYTF
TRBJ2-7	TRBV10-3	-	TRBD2	TGTGCCATCAGGCCCGGGACTAGCGGTTACGAGCAGTACTTC	CAIRPGTSGYEQYF